The clone carrying this TCR beta chain was counted ten times or more. Its antigen remains unidentified. Every sample gave at least 5 micrograms of total RNA when it was extracted. The data stem from a study of blood T cells in healthy people across ages. Study-level results: In long-lived donors, naive CD4+ cell counts and diversity exceeded those of aged donors.

This CDR3 has 12 residues. With 4 bases removed from V and 5 bases from J, the gap between germline ends came to 8 bases. Together with a sample-barcoded 5' primer, a J-beta primer mix was included in a second PCR lasting roughly 6 to 12 cycles. TCRdb independently ran MiXCR on the 5' RACE reads; one entry per CDR3 protein. The profile shows 750,000 to 950,000 distinct CDR3 sequences, 25% to 30% of them singletons. These same data were also listed under a study on T cells of mothers and their children. That report adds: According to the study, all extracted RNA entered cDNA synthesis at roughly 1.5 ug per 15 ul. Whether related or unrelated, pairs show similar shaping of TCR recombination output by thymic selection.

The specimen was blood. V usage is TRBV12-3 or TRBV12-4 and J usage is TRBJ2-5; tentatively, D is TRBD2 (5 bases). This TCR derives from a woman between 35 and 50 years old in good health. The CDR3 sequence is CASSWEKETQYF. The CDR3 coding sequence is TGTGCCAGCAGTTGGGAGAAGGAGACCCAGTACTTC.